This T cell receptor beta chain stems from a study of T cells in Graves' hyperthyroidism and ophthalmopathy. The PBMCs were taken from approximately 9 ml of fresh peripheral blood. This clonotype was found many times. The antigen is not known. Whole-study findings and limits: Ophthalmopathy and stable hyperthyroidism were told apart by a 13 V-J model. Within blood appeared most thyroid clonotypes that had expanded above 0.001.

RNA transcripts were the template for amplifying TCR beta CDR3 regions. HTBI primers were employed in a first-round RT-PCR of the TCR CDR3. TCRdb independently ran MiXCR on the multiplex PCR reads; one entry per CDR3 protein. The profile shows hundreds of thousands of distinct CDR3 sequences, over 15% of them singletons. The CDR3 is 12 amino acids. Trimming took 8 bases from V and 0 from J, leaving 8 bases between them. V is TRBV12-3 or TRBV12-4 and J is TRBJ2-7; D gene ambiguous. Sequenced input: blood. The receptor's source is a woman younger than 35 with Graves' ophthalmopathy. The CDR3 DNA follows: TGTGCCAGCGGCAGAATCTCCTACGAGCAGTACTTC. Amino acids: CASGRISYEQYF.